The entry below gives a single T cell receptor (beta chain) sequence along with its context. The data belong to a study of blood T cell repertoires in COVID-19. Study as a whole: Spain, Italy and the United States supplied samples that represented acute and convalescent COVID-19. Sources were T cells, B-cell-depleted T cells, or PBMCs; the material itself was cDNA or gDNA.

Study processing details: Reference gene primer amplification yielded estimated nucleated cell counts. Measured with immunoSEQ multiplex PCR; TCRdb has only the in-frame clones, and not every one. The V and J calls and clone size are taken from that table; D and trimming were inferred from the DNA. The sample yields some 150,000 clones, around nine tenths seen once. The CDR3 runs 15 residues. CDR1 is SGHDN and CDR2 is FVKESK in the germline V gene. Trimming took 3 bases from V and 7 from J; bases not matched to a gene: 9. The sequence came from a man aged 50-59 years with active or convalescent COVID-19. The sample consisted of peripheral blood. The rearrangement links TRBV14 to TRBJ2-7; 10 bases map to TRBD2. CDR3 nucleotide sequence: TGTGCCAGCAGCCAGAGCGGGAGGGCCCTTCGAGAGCAGTACTTC. This sequence encodes CASSQSGRALREQYF.